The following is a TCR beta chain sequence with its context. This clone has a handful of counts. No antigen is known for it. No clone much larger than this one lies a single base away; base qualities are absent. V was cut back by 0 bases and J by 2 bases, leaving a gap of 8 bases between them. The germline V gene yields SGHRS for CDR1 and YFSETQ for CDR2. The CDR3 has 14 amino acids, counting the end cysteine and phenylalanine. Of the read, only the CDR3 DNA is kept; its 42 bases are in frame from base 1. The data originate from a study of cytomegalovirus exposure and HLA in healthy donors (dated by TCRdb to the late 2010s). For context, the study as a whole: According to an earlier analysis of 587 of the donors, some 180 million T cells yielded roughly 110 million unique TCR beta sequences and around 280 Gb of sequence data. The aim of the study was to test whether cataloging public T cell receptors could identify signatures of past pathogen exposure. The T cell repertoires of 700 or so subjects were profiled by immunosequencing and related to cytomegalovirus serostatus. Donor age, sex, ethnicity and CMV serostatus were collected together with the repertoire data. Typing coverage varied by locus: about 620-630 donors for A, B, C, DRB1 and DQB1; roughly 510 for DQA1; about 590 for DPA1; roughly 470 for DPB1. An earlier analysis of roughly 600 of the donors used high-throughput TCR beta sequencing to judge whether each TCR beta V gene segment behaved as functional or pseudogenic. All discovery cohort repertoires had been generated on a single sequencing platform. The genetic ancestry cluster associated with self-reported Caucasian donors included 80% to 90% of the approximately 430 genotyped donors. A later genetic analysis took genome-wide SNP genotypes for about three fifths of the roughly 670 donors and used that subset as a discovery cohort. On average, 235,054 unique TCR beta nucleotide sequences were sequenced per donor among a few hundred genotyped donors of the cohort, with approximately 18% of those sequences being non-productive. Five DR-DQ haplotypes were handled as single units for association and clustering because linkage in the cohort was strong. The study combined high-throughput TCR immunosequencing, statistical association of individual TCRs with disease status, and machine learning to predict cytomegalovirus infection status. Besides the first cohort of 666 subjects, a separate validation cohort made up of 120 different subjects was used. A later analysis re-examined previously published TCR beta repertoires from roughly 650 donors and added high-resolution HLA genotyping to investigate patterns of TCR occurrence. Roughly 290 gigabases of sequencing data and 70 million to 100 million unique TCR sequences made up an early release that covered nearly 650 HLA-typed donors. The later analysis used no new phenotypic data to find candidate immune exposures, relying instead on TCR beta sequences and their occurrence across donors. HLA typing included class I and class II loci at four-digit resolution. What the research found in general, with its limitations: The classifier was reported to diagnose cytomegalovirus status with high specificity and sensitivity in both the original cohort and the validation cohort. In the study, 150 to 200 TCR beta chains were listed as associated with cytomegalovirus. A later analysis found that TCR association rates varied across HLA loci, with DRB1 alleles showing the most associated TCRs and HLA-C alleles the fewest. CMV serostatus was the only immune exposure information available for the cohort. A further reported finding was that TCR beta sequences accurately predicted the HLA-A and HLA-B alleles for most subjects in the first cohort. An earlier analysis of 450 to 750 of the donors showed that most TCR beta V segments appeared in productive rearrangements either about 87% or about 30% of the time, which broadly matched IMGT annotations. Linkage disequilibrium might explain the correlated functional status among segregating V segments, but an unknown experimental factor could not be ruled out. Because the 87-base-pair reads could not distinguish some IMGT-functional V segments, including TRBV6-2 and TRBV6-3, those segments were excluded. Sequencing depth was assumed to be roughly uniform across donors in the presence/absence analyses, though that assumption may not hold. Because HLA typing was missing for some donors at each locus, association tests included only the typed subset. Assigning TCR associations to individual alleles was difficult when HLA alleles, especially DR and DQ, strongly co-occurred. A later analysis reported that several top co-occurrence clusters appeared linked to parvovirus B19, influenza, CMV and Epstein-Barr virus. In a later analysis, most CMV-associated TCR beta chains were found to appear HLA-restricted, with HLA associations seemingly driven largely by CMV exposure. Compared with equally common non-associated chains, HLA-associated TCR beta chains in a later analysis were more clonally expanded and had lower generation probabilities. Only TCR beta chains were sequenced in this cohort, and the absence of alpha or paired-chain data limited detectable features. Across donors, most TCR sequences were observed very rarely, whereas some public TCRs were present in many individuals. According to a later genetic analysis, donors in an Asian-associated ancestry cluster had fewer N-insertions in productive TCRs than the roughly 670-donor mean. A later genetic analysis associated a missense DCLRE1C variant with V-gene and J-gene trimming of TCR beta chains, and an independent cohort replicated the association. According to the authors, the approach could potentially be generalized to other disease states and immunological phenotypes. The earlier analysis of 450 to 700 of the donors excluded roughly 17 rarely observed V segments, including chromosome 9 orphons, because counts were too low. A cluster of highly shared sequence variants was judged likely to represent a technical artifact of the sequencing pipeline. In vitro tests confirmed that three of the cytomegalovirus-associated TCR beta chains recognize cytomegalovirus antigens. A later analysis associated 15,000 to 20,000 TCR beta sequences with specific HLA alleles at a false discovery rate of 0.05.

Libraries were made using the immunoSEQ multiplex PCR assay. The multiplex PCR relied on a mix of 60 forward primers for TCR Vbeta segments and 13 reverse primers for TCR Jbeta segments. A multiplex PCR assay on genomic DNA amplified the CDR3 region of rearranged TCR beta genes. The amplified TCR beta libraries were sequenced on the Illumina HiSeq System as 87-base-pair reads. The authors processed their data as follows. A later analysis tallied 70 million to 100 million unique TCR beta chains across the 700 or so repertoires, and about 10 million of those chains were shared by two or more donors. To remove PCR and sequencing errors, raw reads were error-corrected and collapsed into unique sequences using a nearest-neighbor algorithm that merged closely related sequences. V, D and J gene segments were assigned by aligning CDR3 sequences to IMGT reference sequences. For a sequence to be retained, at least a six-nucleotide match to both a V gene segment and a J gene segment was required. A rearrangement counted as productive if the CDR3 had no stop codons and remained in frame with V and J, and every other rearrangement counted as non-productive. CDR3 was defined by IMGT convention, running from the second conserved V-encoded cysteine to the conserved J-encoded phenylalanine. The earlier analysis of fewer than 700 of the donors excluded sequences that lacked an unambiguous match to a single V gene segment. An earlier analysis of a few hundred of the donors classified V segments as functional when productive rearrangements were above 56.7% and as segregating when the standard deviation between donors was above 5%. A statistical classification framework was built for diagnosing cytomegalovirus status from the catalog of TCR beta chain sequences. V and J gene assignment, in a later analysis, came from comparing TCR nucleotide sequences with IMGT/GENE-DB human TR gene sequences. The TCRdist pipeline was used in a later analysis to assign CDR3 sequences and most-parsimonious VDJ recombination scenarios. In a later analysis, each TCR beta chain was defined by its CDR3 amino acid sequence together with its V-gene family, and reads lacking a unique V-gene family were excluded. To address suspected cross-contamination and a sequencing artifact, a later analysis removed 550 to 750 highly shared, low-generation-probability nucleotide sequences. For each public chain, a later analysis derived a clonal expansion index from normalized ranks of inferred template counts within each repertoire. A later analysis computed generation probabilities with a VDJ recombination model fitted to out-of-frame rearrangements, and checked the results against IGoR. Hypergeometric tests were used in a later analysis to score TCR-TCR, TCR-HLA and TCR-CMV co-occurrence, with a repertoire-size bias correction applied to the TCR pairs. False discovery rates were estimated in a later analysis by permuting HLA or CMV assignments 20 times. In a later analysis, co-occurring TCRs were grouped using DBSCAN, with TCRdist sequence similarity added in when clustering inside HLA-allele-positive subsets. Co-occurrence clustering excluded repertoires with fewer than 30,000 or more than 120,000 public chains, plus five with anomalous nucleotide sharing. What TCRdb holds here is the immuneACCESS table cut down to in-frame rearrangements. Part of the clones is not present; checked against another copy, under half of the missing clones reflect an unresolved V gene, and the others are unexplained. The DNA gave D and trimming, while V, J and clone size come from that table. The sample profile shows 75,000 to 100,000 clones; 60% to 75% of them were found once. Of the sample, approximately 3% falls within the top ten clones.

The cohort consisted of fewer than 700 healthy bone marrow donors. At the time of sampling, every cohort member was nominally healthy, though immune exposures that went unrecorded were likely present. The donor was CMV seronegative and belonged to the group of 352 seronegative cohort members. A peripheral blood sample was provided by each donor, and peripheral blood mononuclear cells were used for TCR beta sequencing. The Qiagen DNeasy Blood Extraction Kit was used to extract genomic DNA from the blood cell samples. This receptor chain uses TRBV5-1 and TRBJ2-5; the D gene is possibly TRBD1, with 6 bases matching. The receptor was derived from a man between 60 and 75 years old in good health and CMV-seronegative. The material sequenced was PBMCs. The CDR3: CASSLDGTQETQYF. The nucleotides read TGCGCCAGCAGCTTGGACGGGACACAAGAGACCCAGTACTTC.